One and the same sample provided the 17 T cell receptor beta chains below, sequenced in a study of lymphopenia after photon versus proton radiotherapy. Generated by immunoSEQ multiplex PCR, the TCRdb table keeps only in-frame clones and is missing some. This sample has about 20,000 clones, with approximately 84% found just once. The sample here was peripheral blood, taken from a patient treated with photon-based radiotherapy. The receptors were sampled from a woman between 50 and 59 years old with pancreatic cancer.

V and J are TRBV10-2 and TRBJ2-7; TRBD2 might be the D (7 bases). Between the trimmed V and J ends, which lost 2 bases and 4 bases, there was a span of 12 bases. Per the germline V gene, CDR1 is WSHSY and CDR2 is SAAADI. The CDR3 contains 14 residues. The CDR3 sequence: CASSEGGARYEQYF. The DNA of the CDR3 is TGCGCCAGCAGTGAGGGGGGGGCGCGTTACGAGCAGTACTTC.

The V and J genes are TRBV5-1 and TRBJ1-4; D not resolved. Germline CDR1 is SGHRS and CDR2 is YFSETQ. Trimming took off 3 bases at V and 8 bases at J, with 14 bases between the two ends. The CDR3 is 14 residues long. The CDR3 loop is CASSYGRNGEKLFF. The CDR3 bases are TGCGCCAGCAGCTATGGGAGGAATGGAGAAAAACTGTTTTTT.

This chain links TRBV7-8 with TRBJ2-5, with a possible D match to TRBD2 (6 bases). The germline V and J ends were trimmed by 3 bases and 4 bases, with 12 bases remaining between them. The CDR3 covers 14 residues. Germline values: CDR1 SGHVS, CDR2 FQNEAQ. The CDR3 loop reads CASSLLPGVETQYF. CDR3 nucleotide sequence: TGTGCCAGCAGCTTGCTCCCGGGAGTAGAGACCCAGTACTTC.

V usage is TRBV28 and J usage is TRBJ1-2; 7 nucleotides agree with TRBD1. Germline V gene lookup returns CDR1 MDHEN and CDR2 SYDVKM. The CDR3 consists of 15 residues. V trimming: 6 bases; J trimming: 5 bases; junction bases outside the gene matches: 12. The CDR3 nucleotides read TGTGCCAGCAGCGGGACAGTCCGCGAGGGGTATGGCTACACCTTC. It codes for CASSGTVREGYGYTF.

The CDR3 is CASSFVTGELFF. CDR3 nucleotides: TGTGCCAGCAGCTTTGTCACCGGGGAGCTGTTTTTT. This sequence joins TRBV11-3 and TRBJ2-2, with D hard to call. Germline V gives CDR1 SGHNT, CDR2 YENEEA. The CDR3 is 12 amino acids. V shed 3 bases and J shed 4 bases, with 3 bases lying between them.

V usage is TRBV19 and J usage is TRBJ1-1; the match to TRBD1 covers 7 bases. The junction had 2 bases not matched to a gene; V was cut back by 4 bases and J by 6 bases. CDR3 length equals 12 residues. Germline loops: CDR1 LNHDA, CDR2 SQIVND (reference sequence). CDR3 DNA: TGTGCCAGTAGTAGGCAGGGGGCTGAAGCTTTCTTT. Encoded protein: CASSRQGAEAFF.

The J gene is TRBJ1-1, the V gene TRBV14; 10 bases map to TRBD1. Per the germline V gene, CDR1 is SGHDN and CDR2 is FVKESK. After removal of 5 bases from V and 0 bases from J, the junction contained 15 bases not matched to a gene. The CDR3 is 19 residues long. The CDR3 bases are TGTGCCAGCAGCTATGGGGACAGGGGCCACTTCCTGATGAACACTGAAGCTTTCTTT. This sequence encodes CASSYGDRGHFLMNTEAFF.

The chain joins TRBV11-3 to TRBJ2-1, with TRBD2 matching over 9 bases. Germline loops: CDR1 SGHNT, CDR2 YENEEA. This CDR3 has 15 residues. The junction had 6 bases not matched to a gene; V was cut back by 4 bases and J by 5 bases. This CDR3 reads CASSSGGLANNEQFF. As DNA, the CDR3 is TGTGCCAGCAGCTCTGGGGGACTAGCTAACAATGAGCAGTTCTTC.

The CDR3 sequence is CASSGRTSGSGEQYF. Here the CDR3 DNA reads TGTGCCAGCAGCGGACGGACTAGCGGGAGTGGCGAGCAGTACTTC. This chain connects TRBV7-6 to TRBJ2-7, with 13 bases aligning to TRBD2. Germline trimming cut 5 bases from V and 6 bases from J; bases unmatched to any gene: 7. The CDR3 has 15 amino acids. Germline assignment: CDR1 SGHVS and CDR2 FNYEAQ.

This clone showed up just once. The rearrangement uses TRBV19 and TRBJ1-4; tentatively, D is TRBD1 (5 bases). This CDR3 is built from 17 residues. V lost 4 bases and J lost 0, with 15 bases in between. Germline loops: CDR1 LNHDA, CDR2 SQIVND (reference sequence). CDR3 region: CASSRGPTRATNEKLFF. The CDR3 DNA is TGTGCCAGTAGTAGGGGACCAACCCGTGCAACTAATGAAAAACTGTTTTTT.

The DNA of the CDR3 is TGTGCCAGCAGCCCGGGTTGGGGCAGGGAGAACTACGAGCAGTACTTC. This gives the protein CASSPGWGRENYEQYF. V usage is TRBV6-6 and J usage is TRBJ2-7, with D possibly being TRBD1 or TRBD2 (5 bases each). Trimming took off 6 bases at V and 3 bases at J, with 21 bases between the two ends. Germline CDR1 reads MNHNY; CDR2 reads SVGAGI (reference sequence). This CDR3 spans 16 amino acids.

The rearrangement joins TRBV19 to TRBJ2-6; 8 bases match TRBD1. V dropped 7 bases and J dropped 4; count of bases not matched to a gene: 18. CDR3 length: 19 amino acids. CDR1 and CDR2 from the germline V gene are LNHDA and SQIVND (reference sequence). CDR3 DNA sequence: TGTGCCAGTACCTATGGGGGACCGGGACAGGTTAAGGGGGCCAACGTCCTGACTTTC. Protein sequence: CASTYGGPGQVKGANVLTF.

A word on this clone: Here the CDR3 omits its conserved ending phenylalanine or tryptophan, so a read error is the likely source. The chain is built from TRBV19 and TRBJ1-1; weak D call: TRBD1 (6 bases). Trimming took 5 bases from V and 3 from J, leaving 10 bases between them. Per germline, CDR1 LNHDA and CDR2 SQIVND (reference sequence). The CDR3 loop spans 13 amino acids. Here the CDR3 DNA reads TGTGCCAGTAGTTGGACAGAAGACACTGAAGCTTTCCTT. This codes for CASSWTEDTEAFL.

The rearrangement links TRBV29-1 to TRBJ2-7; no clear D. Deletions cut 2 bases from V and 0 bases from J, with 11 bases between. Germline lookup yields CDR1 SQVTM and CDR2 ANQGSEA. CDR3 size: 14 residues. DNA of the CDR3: TGCAGCGTTGAAACCGCGAGTAGCTCCTACGAGCAGTACTTC. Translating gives CSVETASSSYEQYF.

In nucleotides, the CDR3 is TGTGCCAGCAGCCCGGACATTTACACAGATACGCAGTATTTT. This translates into CASSPDIYTDTQYF. The rearrangement links TRBV5-3 to TRBJ2-3; D is possibly TRBD1 (5 bases). TRBV5-3 is identified as an open reading frame with a role that is uncertain. The CDR3 contains 14 residues. Trimming took 8 bases from V and 2 from J, leaving 15 bases between them.

The CDR3: CASSWGGAAETQYF. The CDR3 nucleotides are TGCGCCAGCAGCTGGGGGGGCGCGGCAGAGACCCAGTACTTC. The chain has TRBV5-1 and TRBJ2-5, with a possible D match to TRBD2 (7 bases). The CDR3 consists of 14 residues. The germline CDR1 and CDR2 sequences are SGHRS and YFSETQ. V dropped 3 bases and J dropped 4 bases, with 13 bases sitting between them.

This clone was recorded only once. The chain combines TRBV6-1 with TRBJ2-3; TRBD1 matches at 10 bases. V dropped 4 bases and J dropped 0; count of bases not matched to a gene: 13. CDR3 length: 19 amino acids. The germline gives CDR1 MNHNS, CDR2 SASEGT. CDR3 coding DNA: TGTGCCAGCAGTGGGGTGGGGACAGGGGAGGATCGGAGCACAGATACGCAGTATTTT. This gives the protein CASSGVGTGEDRSTDTQYF.